What follows describes a single TCR beta chain. Measured with immunoSEQ multiplex PCR; TCRdb has only the in-frame clones, and not every one. The data contain 77,000 or so clones, approximately 95% of them singletons. The data stem from a study of OX40 agonist ivuxolimab in advanced cancers. Study-level background: One patient with hepatocellular carcinoma and two with cutaneous melanoma, three in all, had partial responses.

CDR3 length: 15 amino acids. In germline, CDR1 is KGHSH, CDR2 LQKENI. V was shortened by 3 bases and J by 1 base, with 12 bases between the two germline ends. The specimen was CD4+ or CD8+ T cells sorted from blood, collected in a trial of the OX40 agonist ivuxolimab. The chain combines TRBV18 with TRBJ1-1; D perhaps matches TRBD1 (5 bases). This TCR came from an adult with an advanced solid tumor such as melanoma, head and neck, liver or kidney cancer. CDR3 bases: TGTGCCAGCTCACCGCAGGGCACGACGAACACTGAAGCTTTCTTT. Its translation is CASSPQGTTNTEAFF.